This TCR beta chain originates from a study of shared clonotypes between healthy human individuals. General study points: Depth of sequencing was expected to influence donor clonotype sharing.

Of note for this clone: Its antigen is not known.

CDR1 is SGHNT and CDR2 is YYREEE in the germline V gene (reference sequence). The CDR3 loop spans 12 amino acids. Trimming took 1 base from V and 15 from J, leaving 14 bases between them. Deep was the level used in running the assay. About 30,000 T cell genomes, or approximately 190 ng DNA, went into the sorted-subset replicate PCRs. Data came from immunoSEQ multiplex PCR; TCRdb stores just in-frame clones and leaves some out. The sample holds under 1,900,000 clones, approximately 98.5% seen once. V gene TRBV5-4 combines with J gene TRBJ2-1; no definite D call. Sequencing was performed on naive CD4+ T cells sorted from blood. Documented subset: CD45RA+ positively selected. This TCR was sampled from a young man in good health. CDR3 DNA: TGTGCCAGCAGCTTGCGGGCTGGCCCCTGGTTCTTC. Amino acid sequence: CASSLRAGPWFF.